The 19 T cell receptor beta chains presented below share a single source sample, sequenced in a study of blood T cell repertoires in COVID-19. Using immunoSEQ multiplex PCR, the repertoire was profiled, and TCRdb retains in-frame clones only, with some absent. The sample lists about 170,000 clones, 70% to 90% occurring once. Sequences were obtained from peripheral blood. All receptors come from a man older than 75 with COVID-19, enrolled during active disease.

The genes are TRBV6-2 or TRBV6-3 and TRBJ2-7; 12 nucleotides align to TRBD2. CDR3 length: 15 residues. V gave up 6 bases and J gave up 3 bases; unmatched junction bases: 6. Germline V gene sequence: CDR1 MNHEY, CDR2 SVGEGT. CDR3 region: CASSTGLAGFYEQYF. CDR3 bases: TGTGCCAGCAGCACCGGACTAGCGGGGTTCTACGAGCAGTACTTC.

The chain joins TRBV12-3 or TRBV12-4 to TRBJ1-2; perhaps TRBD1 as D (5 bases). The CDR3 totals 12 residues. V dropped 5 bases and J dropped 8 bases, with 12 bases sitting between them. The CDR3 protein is CASSLFGGGYTF. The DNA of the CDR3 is TGTGCCAGCAGTCTATTCGGGGGAGGCTACACCTTC.

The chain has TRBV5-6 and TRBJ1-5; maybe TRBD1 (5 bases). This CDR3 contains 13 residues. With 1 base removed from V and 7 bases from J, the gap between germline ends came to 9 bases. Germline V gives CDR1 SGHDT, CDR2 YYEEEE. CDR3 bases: TGTGCCAGCAGCTTGAGGGGCTGGCAGCCCCAGCATTTT. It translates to CASSLRGWQPQHF.

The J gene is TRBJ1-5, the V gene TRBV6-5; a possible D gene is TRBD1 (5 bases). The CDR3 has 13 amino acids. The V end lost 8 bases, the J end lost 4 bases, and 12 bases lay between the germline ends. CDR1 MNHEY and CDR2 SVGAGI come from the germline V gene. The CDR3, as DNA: TGTGCCAGCCAAGAGACAGCTAATCAGCCCCAGCATTTT. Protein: CASQETANQPQHF.

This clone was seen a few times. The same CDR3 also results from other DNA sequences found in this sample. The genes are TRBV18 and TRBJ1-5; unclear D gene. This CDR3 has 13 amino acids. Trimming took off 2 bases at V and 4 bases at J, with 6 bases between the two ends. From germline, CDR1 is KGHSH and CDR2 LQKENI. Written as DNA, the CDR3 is TGTGCCAGCTCACCAGGTCAGAATCAGCCCCAGCATTTT. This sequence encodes CASSPGQNQPQHF.

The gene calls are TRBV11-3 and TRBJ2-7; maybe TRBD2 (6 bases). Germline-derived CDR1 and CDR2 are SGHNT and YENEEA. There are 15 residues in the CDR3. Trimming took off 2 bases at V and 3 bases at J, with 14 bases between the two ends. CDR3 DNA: TGTGCCAGCAGCTTAAAATCGGGAGTCAACTACGAGCAGTACTTC. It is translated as CASSLKSGVNYEQYF.

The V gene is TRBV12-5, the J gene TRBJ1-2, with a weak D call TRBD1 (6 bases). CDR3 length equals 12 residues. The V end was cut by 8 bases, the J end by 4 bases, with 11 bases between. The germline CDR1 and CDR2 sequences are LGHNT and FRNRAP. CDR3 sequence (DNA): TGTGCTAGTTCGACGGACAGCTATGGCTACACCTTC. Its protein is CASSTDSYGYTF.

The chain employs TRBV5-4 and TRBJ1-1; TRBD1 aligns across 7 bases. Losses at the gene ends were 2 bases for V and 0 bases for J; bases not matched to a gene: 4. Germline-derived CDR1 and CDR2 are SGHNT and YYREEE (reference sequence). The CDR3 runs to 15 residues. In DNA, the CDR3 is TGTGCCAGCAGCTTTGGACAGGAGATGAACACTGAAGCTTTCTTT. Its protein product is CASSFGQEMNTEAFF.

CDR3 in amino acids: CASSHLWGQGGLEQYF. DNA of the CDR3: TGTGCCAGCAGCCATTTATGGGGACAGGGGGGCCTCGAGCAGTACTTC. This chain uses TRBV14 with TRBJ2-7, with 11 bases fitting TRBD1. CDR3 length: 16 amino acids. The germline CDR1 and CDR2 sequences are SGHDN and FVKESK. With 3 bases clipped from V and 6 bases from J, the junction kept 10 bases outside the gene matches.

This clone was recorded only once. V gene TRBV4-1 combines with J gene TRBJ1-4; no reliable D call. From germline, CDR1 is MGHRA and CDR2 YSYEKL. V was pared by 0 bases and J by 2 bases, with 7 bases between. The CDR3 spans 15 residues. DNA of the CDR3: TGCGCCAGCAGCCAAGACTACGGTACTAATGAAAAACTGTTTTTT. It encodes CASSQDYGTNEKLFF.

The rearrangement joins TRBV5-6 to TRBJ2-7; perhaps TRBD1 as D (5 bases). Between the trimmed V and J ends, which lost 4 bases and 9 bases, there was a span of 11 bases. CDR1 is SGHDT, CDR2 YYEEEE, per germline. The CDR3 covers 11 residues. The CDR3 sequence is CASSPTQGQYF. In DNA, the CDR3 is TGTGCCAGCAGCCCGACGCAGGGGCAGTACTTC.

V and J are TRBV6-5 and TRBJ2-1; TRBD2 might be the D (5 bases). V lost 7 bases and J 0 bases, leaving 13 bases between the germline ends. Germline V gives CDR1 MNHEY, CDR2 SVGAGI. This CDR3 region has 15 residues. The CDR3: CASTPSSGSYNEQFF. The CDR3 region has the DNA TGTGCCAGCACCCCTTCGAGCGGCTCCTACAATGAGCAGTTCTTC.

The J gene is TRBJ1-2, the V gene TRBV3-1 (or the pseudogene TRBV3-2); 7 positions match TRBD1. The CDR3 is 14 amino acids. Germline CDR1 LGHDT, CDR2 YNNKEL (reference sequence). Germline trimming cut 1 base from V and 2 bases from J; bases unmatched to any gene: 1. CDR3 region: CASSQGGQNYGYTF. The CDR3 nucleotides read TGTGCCAGCAGCCAAGGGGGACAGAACTATGGCTACACCTTC.

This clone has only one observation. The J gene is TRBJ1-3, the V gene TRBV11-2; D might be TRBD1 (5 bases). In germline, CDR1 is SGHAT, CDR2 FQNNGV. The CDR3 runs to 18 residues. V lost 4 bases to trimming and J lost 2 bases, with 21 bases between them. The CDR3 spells CASSYYYSAQTAGNTIYF. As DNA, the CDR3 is TGTGCCAGCAGCTATTATTACTCGGCGCAGACAGCTGGAAACACCATATATTTT.

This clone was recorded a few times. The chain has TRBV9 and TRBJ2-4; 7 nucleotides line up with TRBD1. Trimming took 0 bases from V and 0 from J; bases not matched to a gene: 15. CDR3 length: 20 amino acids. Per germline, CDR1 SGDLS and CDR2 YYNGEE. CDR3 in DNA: TGTGCCAGCAGCGTAGAGGATGGGACAGACATCGTCCTAGCCAAAAACATTCAGTACTTC. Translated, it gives CASSVEDGTDIVLAKNIQYF. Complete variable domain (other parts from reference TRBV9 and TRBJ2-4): DSGVTQTPKHLITATGQRVTLRCSPRSGDLSVYWYQQSLDQGLQFLIQYYNGEERAKGNILERFSAQQFPDLHSELNLSSLELGDSALYFCASSVEDGTDIVLAKNIQYFGAGTRLSVL.

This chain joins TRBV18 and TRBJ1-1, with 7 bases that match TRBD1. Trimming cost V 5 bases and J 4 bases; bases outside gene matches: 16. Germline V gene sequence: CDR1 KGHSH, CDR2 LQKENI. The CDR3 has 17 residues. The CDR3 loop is CASSRTGTEGASTEAFF. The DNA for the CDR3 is TGTGCCAGCTCAAGGACCGGGACAGAGGGGGCGAGCACTGAAGCTTTCTTT.

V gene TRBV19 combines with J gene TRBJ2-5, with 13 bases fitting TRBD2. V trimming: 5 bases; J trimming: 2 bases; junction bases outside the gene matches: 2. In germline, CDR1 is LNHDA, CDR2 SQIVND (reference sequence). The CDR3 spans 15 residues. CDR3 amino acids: CASSRTSGGQETQYF. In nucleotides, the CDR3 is TGTGCCAGTAGTCGGACTAGCGGGGGACAAGAGACCCAGTACTTC.

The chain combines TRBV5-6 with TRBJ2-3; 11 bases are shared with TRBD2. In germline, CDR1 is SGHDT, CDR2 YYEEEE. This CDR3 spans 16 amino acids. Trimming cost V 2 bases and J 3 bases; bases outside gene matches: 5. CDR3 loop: CASSFPSGGPTDTQYF. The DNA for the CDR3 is TGTGCCAGCAGCTTTCCTAGCGGGGGGCCGACAGATACGCAGTATTTT.

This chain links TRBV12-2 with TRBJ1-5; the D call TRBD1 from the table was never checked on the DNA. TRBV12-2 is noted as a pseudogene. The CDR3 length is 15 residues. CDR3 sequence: CASRLVSGHNQPQHF. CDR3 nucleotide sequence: TGTGCAAGTCGCTTAGTATCAGGGCACAATCAGCCCCAGCATTTT.